Each of the 14 T cell receptor beta chains below was sequenced from the same sample in a study of blood T cells in healthy people across ages. The use of a sample-barcoded 5' primer and a J-beta primer mix characterized a second PCR of about 6 to 12 cycles. TCRdb reanalysed the 5' RACE reads using MiXCR and keeps one entry per CDR3 protein. The sample holds roughly 570,000 distinct CDR3 sequences, about 26% seen once. Specimen: blood. The receptors originated from a woman between 70 and 85 years old in good health.

This chain links TRBV6-6 with TRBJ1-6, with D possibly matching TRBD1 (5 bases). The V gene lost 6 bases and the J gene lost 5 bases, with 11 bases spanning the gap. CDR3 length: 14 residues. The V gene's germline CDR1 is MNHNY and CDR2 SVGAGI (reference sequence). As DNA, the CDR3 is TGTGCCAGCAGCCCGGGGGGTGATAATTCACCCCTCCACTTT. Translation: CASSPGGDNSPLHF.

There are a few counts of this clonotype. The J gene is TRBJ1-3, the V gene TRBV4-1, with 9 bases identical to TRBD1. The CDR3 consists of 18 residues. V dropped 2 bases and J dropped 0; count of bases not matched to a gene: 8. The germline CDR1 and CDR2 sequences are MGHRA and YSYEKL. CDR3 region: CASSQKARGQGSGNTIYF. CDR3 DNA sequence: TGCGCCAGCAGCCAAAAGGCGAGGGGACAGGGCTCTGGAAACACCATATATTTT.

This clonotype was recorded a few times. The chain employs TRBV6-5 and TRBJ2-2; possibly TRBD1 for D (5 bases). The germline V gene has CDR1 MNHEY and CDR2 SVGAGI. V was pared by 4 bases and J by 3 bases, with 6 bases between. The CDR3 is 13 amino acids. The CDR3, as DNA: TGTGCCAGCAGTTCCAGGGACACCGGGGAGCTGTTTTTT. Protein: CASSSRDTGELFF.

This clonotype was recorded a few times. The chain joins TRBV7-2 to TRBJ2-5, with TRBD2 matching 9 bases. The germline gives CDR1 SGHTA, CDR2 FQGNSA. J lost 2 bases, V lost 8 bases, and 12 bases had no gene match. This CDR3 is built from 16 residues. The CDR3, as DNA: TGTGCCAGCTCTAGCGGGGACACCTGGAGACAAGAGACCCAGTACTTC. Translation gives CASSSGDTWRQETQYF.

The V gene is TRBV29-1, the J gene TRBJ1-1; possible D gene TRBD1, 6 bases. V was shortened by 7 bases and J by 5 bases, with 14 bases between the two germline ends. The CDR3 has 12 amino acids. Germline V lookup: CDR1 SQVTM, CDR2 ANQGSEA. CDR3 bases: TGCAGCGCCGGGGGGGCAGGTACTGAAGCTTTCTTT. Translation: CSAGGAGTEAFF.

V usage is TRBV5-1 and J usage is TRBJ2-3; D is possibly TRBD1 or TRBD2 (5 bases each). The germline V gene encodes CDR1 SGHRS and CDR2 YFSETQ. There are 14 residues in the CDR3. Deletions cut 0 bases from V and 2 bases from J, with 7 bases between. Written as DNA, the CDR3 is TGCGCCAGCAGCTTGGGGGACGCCACAGATACGCAGTATTTT. Protein sequence: CASSLGDATDTQYF.

V usage is TRBV20-1 and J usage is TRBJ2-7; 10 positions agree with TRBD1. The germline V gene has CDR1 DFQATT and CDR2 SNEGSKA (reference sequence). V shed 6 bases, J shed 3 bases, and the junction held 11 bases outside the gene matches. This CDR3 comprises 15 residues. CDR3 nucleotides: TGCAGTGCCATGCCCGGGACAGGGGTTTACTACGAGCAGTACTTC. This sequence encodes CSAMPGTGVYYEQYF.

This clonotype was seen more than once but under ten times. V is TRBV7-9 and J is TRBJ2-5; D tentatively reads TRBD1 or TRBD2 (6 bases each). The end of the DNA aligns better with TRBJ2-1, so the J call may be wrong. The germline V gene has CDR1 SEHNR and CDR2 FQNEAQ (reference sequence). The CDR3 length is 14 residues. The CDR3 spells CATSRGLEYNEQFF. CDR3 nucleotides: TGTGCCACTAGCCGGGGGCTAGAGTATAATGAGCAGTTCTTC.

This clonotype occurred a few times. The rearrangement links TRBV25-1 to TRBJ2-1; TRBD2 matches 10 bases. CDR1 is MGHDK and CDR2 is SYGVNS in the germline V gene. With 6 bases clipped from V and 2 bases from J, the junction kept 4 bases outside the gene matches. There are 15 residues in the CDR3. In DNA form, the CDR3 reads TGTGCCAGCAGCCGTAGCGGGGGGACCTACAATGAGCAGTTCTTC. Protein sequence: CASSRSGGTYNEQFF.

This clonotype occurred a few times. The chain combines TRBV30 with TRBJ2-7, with 11 bases matching TRBD1. V trimming: 5 bases; J trimming: 2 bases; junction bases outside the gene matches: 5. The CDR3 runs 14 residues. Germline V gene sequence: CDR1 GTSNPN, CDR2 SVGIG (reference sequence). CDR3 protein: CAWGEDRGPYEQYF. The DNA of the CDR3 is TGTGCCTGGGGGGAGGACAGGGGGCCCTACGAGCAGTACTTC. Full variable domain (outside the CDR3, taken from reference TRBV30 and TRBJ2-7): SQTIHQWPATLVQPVGSPLSLECTVEGTSNPNLYWYRQAAGRGLQLLFYSVGIGQISSEVPQNLSASRPQDRQFILSSKKLLLSDSGFYLCAWGEDRGPYEQYFGPGTRLTVT.

With respect to this clonotype: A much larger clonotype is one base distant, so this may be a read error. The V gene is TRBV5-1, the J gene TRBJ2-5; 8 bases are a match to TRBD1. Per germline, CDR1 SGHRS and CDR2 YFSETQ. The CDR3 sequence is 13 residues long. V gave up 3 bases and J gave up 4 bases; unmatched junction bases: 2. CDR3 bases: TGCGCCAGCAGCTGGACAGGGCGAGAGACCCAGTACTTC. Translating it yields CASSWTGRETQYF.

This clonotype was picked up a small number of times. This CDR3 reads CASNGRANQETQYF. The CDR3 nucleotides read TGTGCCAGCAATGGCAGGGCTAACCAAGAGACCCAGTACTTC. The rearrangement links TRBV5-6 to TRBJ2-5; D is possibly TRBD1 (5 bases). Germline V gives CDR1 SGHDT, CDR2 YYEEEE. The V end lost 6 bases, the J end lost 0 bases, and 12 bases lay between the germline ends. The CDR3 loop spans 14 amino acids.

This clonotype was picked up a small number of times. The chain couples TRBV6-6 to TRBJ2-5; 7 bases agree with TRBD1. The closer fit of TRBJ2-7 to the DNA end suggests the J call may be wrong. The CDR3 extends over 14 amino acids. The germline V gene encodes CDR1 MNHNY and CDR2 SVGAGI (reference sequence). The CDR3 is CASSPTQGSYEQYF. CDR3 coding DNA: TGTGCCAGCAGCCCTACACAGGGGTCCTACGAGCAGTACTTC.

This clonotype has a handful of counts. The gene calls are TRBV7-2 and TRBJ1-4, with no clear D. The CDR3 contains 12 residues. The germline V gene encodes CDR1 SGHTA and CDR2 FQGNSA. Trimming removed 5 bases at V and 5 bases at J, with 6 bases between. In nucleotides, the CDR3 is TGTGCCAGCAGCAACCCAAATGAAAAACTGTTTTTT. This sequence encodes CASSNPNEKLFF. Full variable domain (outside the CDR3, taken from reference TRBV7-2 and TRBJ1-4): GAGVSQSPSNKVTEKGKDVELRCDPISGHTALYWYRQSLGQGLEFLIYFQGNSAPDKSGLPSDRFSAERTGGSVSTLTIQRTQQEDSAVYLCASSNPNEKLFFGSGTQLSVL.